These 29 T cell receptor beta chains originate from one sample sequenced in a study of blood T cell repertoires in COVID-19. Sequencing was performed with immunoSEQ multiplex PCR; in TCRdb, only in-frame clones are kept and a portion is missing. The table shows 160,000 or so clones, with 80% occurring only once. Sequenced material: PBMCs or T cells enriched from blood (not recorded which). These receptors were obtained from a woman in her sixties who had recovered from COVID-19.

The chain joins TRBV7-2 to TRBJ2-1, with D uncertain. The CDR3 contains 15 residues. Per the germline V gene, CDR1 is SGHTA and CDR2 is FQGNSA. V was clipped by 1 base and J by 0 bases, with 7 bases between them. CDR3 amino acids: CASSLDSSSYNEQFF. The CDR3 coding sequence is TGTGCCAGCAGCTTAGACAGCAGCTCCTACAATGAGCAGTTCTTC. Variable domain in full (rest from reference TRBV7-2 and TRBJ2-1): GAGVSQSPSNKVTEKGKDVELRCDPISGHTALYWYRQSLGQGLEFLIYFQGNSAPDKSGLPSDRFSAERTGGSVSTLTIQRTQQEDSAVYLCASSLDSSSYNEQFFGPGTRLTVL.

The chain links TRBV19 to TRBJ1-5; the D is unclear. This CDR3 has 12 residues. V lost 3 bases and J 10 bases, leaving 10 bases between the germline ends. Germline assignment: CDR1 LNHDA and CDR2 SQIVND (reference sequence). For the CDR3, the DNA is TGTGCCAGTAGTATCGACACCAGCCCCCAGCATTTT. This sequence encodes CASSIDTSPQHF.

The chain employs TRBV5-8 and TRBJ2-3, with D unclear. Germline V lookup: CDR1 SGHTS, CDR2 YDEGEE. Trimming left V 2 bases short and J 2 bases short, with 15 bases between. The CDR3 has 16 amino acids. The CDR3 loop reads CASSFGRNGATDTQYF. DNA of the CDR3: TGTGCCAGCAGCTTCGGCCGGAATGGAGCCACAGATACGCAGTATTTT.

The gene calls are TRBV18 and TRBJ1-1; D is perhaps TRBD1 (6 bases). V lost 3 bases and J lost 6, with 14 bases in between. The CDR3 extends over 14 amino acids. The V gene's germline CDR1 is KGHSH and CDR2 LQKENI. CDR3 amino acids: CASSPVQGRSEAFF. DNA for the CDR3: TGTGCCAGCTCACCCGTCCAGGGGAGATCTGAAGCTTTCTTT.

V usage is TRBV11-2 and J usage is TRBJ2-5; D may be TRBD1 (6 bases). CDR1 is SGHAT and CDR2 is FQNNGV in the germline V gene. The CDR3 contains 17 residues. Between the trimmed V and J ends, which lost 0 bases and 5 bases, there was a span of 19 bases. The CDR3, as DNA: TGTGCCAGCAGCTTAGAGACGTTAGAGCATAGGGGGGAGACCCAGTACTTC. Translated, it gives CASSLETLEHRGETQYF.

The CDR3 DNA sequence: TGTGCCAGCAGTGAGTCGGGGGAGGGCTACGAGCAGTACTTC. Amino acids: CASSESGEGYEQYF. V is TRBV2 and J is TRBJ2-7, with 7 nucleotides matching TRBD2. After removal of 3 bases from V and 3 bases from J, the junction contained 5 bases not matched to a gene. CDR3 size: 14 residues. CDR1 SNHLY and CDR2 FYNNEI come from the germline V gene.

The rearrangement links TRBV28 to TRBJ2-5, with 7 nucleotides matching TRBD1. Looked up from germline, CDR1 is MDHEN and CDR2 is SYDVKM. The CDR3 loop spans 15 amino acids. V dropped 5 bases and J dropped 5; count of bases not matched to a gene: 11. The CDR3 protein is CASSTRQGRRETQYF. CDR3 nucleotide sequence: TGTGCCAGCAGTACCCGACAGGGAAGGAGGGAGACCCAGTACTTC.

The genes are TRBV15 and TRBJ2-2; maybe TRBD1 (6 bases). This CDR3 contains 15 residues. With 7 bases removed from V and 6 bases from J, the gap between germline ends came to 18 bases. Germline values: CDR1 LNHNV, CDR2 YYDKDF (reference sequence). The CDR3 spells CATIRTDSFPGELFF. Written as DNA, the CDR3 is TGTGCCACCATCCGGACAGATTCTTTCCCCGGGGAGCTGTTTTTT.

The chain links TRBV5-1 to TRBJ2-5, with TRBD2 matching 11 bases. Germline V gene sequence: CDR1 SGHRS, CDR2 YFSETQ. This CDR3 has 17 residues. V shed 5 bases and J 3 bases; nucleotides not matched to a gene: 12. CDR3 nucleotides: TGCGCCAGCAGTTATCATAGCGGGGGGGCATCTAAAGAGACCCAGTACTTC. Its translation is CASSYHSGGASKETQYF.

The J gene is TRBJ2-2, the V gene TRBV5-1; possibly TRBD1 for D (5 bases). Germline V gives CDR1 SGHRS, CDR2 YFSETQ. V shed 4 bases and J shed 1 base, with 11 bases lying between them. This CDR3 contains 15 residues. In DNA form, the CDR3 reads TGCGCCAGCAGCCCGCTCCAGGGGAACACCGGGGAGCTGTTTTTT. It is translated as CASSPLQGNTGELFF.

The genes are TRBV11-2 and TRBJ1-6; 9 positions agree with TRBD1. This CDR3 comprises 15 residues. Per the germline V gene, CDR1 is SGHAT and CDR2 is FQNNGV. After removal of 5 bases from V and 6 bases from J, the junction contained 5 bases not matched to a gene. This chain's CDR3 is CASSPWTGVNSPLHF. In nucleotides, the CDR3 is TGTGCCAGCAGCCCTTGGACAGGGGTTAATTCACCCCTCCACTTT.

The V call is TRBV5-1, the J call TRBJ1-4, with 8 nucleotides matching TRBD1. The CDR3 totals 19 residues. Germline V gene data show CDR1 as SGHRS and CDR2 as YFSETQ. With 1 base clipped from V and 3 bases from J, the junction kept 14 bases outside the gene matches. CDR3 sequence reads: CASSLSVGRGLAANEKLFF. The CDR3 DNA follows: TGCGCCAGCAGCTTGTCTGTTGGCAGGGGGCTAGCGGCTAATGAAAAACTGTTTTTT. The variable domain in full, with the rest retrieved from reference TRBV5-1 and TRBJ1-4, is KAGVTQTPRYLIKTRGQQVTLSCSPISGHRSVSWYQQTPGQGLQFLFEYFSETQRNKGNFPGRFSGRQFSNSRSEMNVSTLELGDSALYLCASSLSVGRGLAANEKLFFGSGTQLSVL.

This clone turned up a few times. CDR3 loop: CASSRGTSKGETQYF. The CDR3, as DNA: TGTGCCAGCAGCCGAGGGACTAGCAAGGGGGAGACCCAGTACTTC. The chain carries TRBV7-8 and TRBJ2-5; 9 bases are a match to TRBD2. The CDR3 sequence is 15 residues long. V was pared by 5 bases and J by 5 bases, with 9 bases of the junction left unmatched. Germline V gene data show CDR1 as SGHVS and CDR2 as FQNEAQ.

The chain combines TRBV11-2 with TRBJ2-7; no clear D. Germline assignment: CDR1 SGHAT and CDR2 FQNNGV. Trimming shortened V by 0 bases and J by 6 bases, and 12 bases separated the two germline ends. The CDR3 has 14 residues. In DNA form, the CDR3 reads TGTGCCAGCAGCTTAGAACCTCAAAGAGGCGAGCAGTACTTC. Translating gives CASSLEPQRGEQYF. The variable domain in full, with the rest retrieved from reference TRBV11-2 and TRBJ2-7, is EAGVAQSPRYKIIEKRQSVAFWCNPISGHATLYWYQQILGQGPKLLIQFQNNGVVDDSQLPKDRFSAERLKGVDSTLKIQPAKLEDSAVYLCASSLEPQRGEQYFGPGTRLTVT.

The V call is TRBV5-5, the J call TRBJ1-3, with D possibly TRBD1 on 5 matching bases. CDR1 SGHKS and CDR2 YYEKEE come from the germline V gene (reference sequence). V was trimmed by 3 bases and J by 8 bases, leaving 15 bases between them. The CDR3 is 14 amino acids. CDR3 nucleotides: TGTGCCAGCAGCTCTTCGGGGGTGCGAGACACCATATATTTT. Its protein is CASSSSGVRDTIYF.

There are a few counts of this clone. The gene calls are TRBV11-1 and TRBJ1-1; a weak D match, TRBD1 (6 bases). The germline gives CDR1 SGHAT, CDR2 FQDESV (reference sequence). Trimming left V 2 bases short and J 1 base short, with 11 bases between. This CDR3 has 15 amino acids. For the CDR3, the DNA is TGTGCCAGCAGCTTACAGGGGTTAGGGAACACTGAAGCTTTCTTT. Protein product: CASSLQGLGNTEAFF.

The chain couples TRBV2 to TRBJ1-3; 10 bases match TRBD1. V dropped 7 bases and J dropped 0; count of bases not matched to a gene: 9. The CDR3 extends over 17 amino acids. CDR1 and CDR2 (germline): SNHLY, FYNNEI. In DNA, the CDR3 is TGTGCCAGCAACAGACAGGGGGCAGGGATCTCTGGAAACACCATATATTTT. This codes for CASNRQGAGISGNTIYF.

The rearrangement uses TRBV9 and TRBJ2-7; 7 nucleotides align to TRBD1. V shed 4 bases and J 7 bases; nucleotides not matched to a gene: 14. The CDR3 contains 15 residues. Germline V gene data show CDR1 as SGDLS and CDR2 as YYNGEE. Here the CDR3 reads CASSPLPDRAGEQYF. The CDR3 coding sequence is TGTGCCAGCAGCCCTCTACCTGACAGGGCAGGGGAGCAGTACTTC.

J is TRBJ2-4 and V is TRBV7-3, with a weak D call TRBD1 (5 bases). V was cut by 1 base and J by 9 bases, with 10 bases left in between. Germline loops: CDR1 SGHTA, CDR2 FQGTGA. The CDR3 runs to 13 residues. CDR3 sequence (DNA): TGTGCCAGCAGCTTAAACGGTGGGGCCATTCAGTACTTC. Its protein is CASSLNGGAIQYF.

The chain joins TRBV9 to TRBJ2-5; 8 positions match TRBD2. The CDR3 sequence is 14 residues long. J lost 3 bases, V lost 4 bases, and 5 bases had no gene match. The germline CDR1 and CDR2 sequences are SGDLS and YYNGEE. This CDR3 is CASSLLAGKETQYF. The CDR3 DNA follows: TGTGCCAGCAGCCTGTTAGCGGGAAAAGAGACCCAGTACTTC.

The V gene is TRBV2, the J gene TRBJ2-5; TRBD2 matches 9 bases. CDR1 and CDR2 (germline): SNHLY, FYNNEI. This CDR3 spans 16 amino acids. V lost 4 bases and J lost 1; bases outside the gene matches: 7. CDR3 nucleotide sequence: TGTGCCAGCAGTGTGGAGCGGCGGGGGGGCCAAGAGACCCAGTACTTC. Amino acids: CASSVERRGGQETQYF.

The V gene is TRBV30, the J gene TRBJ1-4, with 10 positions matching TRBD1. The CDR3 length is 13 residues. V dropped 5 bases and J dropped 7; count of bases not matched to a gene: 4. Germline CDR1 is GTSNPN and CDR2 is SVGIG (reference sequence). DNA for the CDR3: TGTGCCTGGCGGGACAGGGGAGGTGAAAAACTGTTTTTT. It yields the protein CAWRDRGGEKLFF.

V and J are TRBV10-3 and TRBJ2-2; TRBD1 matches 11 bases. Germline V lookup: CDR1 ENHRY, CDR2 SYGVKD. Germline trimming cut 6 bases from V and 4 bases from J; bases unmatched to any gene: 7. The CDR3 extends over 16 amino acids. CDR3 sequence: CAIRGPGTGGTGELFF. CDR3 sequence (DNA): TGTGCCATCAGGGGACCCGGGACAGGGGGCACCGGGGAGCTGTTTTTT.

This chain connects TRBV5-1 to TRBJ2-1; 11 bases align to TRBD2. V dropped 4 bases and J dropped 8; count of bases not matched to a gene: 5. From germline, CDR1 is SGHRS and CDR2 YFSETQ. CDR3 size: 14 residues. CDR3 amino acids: CASSRLAGNYEQFF. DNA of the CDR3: TGCGCCAGCAGCAGACTAGCGGGGAACTATGAGCAGTTCTTC.

CDR3: CASELNAFRGRRYEQYF. DNA for the CDR3: TGTGCCAGCGAATTAAACGCCTTCAGGGGGCGCCGCTACGAGCAGTACTTC. The chain carries TRBV7-9 and TRBJ2-7; 8 bases align to TRBD1. Germline assignment: CDR1 SEHNR and CDR2 FQNEAQ (reference sequence). The CDR3 runs to 17 residues. J was trimmed by 3 bases and V by 8 bases; bases with no gene match: 18. The full variable domain, with the rest looked up from reference TRBV7-9 and TRBJ2-7, is DTGVSQNPRHKITKRGQNVTFRCDPISEHNRLYWYRQTLGQGPEFLTYFQNEAQLEKSRLLSDRFSAERPKGSFSTLEIQRTEQGDSAMYLCASELNAFRGRRYEQYFGPGTRLTVT.

The DNA for the CDR3 is TGTGCCAGCGTTCAATCGGGGGGGAATGAAAAACTGTTTTTT. Amino acid sequence: CASVQSGGNEKLFF. The chain joins TRBV6-5 to TRBJ1-4; the D gene is possibly TRBD1 (5 bases). CDR1 MNHEY and CDR2 SVGAGI come from the germline V gene. The V and J ends lost 8 bases and 5 bases respectively, with 15 bases between them. There are 14 residues in the CDR3.

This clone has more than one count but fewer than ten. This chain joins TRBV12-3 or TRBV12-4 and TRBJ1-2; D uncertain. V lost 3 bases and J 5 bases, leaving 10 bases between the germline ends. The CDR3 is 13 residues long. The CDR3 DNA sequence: TGTGCCAGCAGTTTCGGCAGACAATATGGCTACACCTTC. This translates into CASSFGRQYGYTF.

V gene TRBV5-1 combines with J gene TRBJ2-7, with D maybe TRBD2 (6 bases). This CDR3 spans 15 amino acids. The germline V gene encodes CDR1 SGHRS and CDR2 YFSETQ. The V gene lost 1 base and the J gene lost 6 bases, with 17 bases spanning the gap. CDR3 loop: CASSLRDWAWGEQYF. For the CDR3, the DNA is TGCGCCAGCAGCTTGCGGGACTGGGCGTGGGGCGAGCAGTACTTC.

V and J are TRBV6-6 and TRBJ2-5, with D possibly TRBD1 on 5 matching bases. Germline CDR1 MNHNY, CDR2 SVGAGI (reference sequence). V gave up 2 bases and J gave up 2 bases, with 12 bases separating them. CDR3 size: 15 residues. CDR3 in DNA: TGTGCCAGCAGTTACGAGGACACGATACAAGAGACCCAGTACTTC. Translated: CASSYEDTIQETQYF.